Below, 27 T cell receptor beta chains from the same sample are listed, as sequenced in a study of T cells in Graves' hyperthyroidism and ophthalmopathy. Template material for amplifying TCR beta CDR3 regions consisted of RNA transcripts. HTBI primers were employed in a first-round RT-PCR of the TCR CDR3. TCRdb reanalysed the multiplex PCR reads using MiXCR and keeps one entry per CDR3 protein. The table shows about 570,000 distinct CDR3 sequences, with just over 45% occurring only once. Sample: peripheral blood or thyroid tissue (not recorded which). The receptors derive from an adult woman with Graves' disease, either hyperthyroidism or ophthalmopathy (not recorded which).

CDR3 in DNA: TGTGCCAGCAGCGTAGGAACTAGCGGGAGTCTCGAGCAGTACTTC. It codes for CASSVGTSGSLEQYF. J is TRBJ2-7 and V is TRBV9; 11 bases are a match to TRBD2. The germline gives CDR1 SGDLS, CDR2 YYNGEE. The CDR3 length is 15 residues. Trimming took 0 bases from V and 6 from J; bases not matched to a gene: 5.

The V gene is TRBV15, the J gene TRBJ1-5; TRBD1 is a possible D gene (5 bases). CDR1 LNHNV and CDR2 YYDKDF come from the germline V gene (reference sequence). This CDR3 spans 14 amino acids. Trimming left V 0 bases short and J 8 bases short, with 11 bases between. The CDR3 nucleotides are TGTGCCACCAGCAGAGATCGTCAGGGCAAGCCCCAGCATTTT. Residues: CATSRDRQGKPQHF.

This chain joins TRBV24-1 and TRBJ1-1; D unclear. Trimming removed 7 bases from V and 5 bases from J, with 13 bases in between. The CDR3 sequence is 13 residues long. Germline loops: CDR1 KGHDR, CDR2 SFDVKD. The CDR3 region has the DNA TGTGCCACCAGCCATTCGGGAGGGACTGAAGCTTTCTTT. Amino acids: CATSHSGGTEAFF.

This chain uses TRBV29-1 with TRBJ2-5; 8 positions agree with TRBD2. The assigned J gene may be wrong: the sequence end matches TRBJ2-7 better. The CDR3 covers 13 residues. The germline gives CDR1 SQVTM, CDR2 ANQGSEA. The CDR3 region is CSVVIAGTYEQYF. Written as DNA, the CDR3 is TGCAGCGTTGTCATAGCGGGGACCTACGAGCAGTACTTC.

This clonotype was seen at least ten times. The rearrangement uses TRBV12-3 or TRBV12-4 and TRBJ2-2; 10 bases line up with TRBD2. The CDR3 has 13 amino acids. The ends lost 8 bases at V and 6 bases at J; junction bases unmatched: 3. The chain's CDR3 is CASLAGVAGELFF. The CDR3 DNA reads as TGTGCCAGCCTAGCGGGAGTGGCCGGGGAGCTGTTTTTT.

This clonotype was seen at least ten times. The CDR3 region is CASTIYTGSNQPQHF. DNA of the CDR3: TGTGCCAGCACTATTTACACAGGGAGCAATCAGCCCCAGCATTTT. The chain links TRBV28 to TRBJ1-5; the D gene is possibly TRBD1 (6 bases). There are 15 residues in the CDR3. Germline values: CDR1 MDHEN, CDR2 SYDVKM. The ends were cut back, 7 bases at V and 1 base at J, with 14 bases in the middle.

CDR3 protein: CSVEDGNRVGYTF. The CDR3 DNA reads as TGCAGCGTTGAAGATGGGAACAGGGTAGGCTACACCTTC. This chain connects TRBV29-1 to TRBJ1-2; a possible D gene is TRBD1 (6 bases). Germline V lookup: CDR1 SQVTM, CDR2 ANQGSEA. This CDR3 comprises 13 residues. V was cut by 0 bases and J by 8 bases, with 13 bases left in between.

This clonotype has more than one count but fewer than ten. The chain combines TRBV12-3 or TRBV12-4 with TRBJ1-4; 7 bases line up with TRBD1. The CDR3 contains 15 residues. V shed 6 bases and J 4 bases; nucleotides not matched to a gene: 8. For the CDR3, the DNA is TGTGCCAGCAGCCCTGGGACAGATAATAATGAAAAACTGTTTTTT. Residues: CASSPGTDNNEKLFF.

This clonotype was picked up many times. This rearrangement joins TRBV5-1 to TRBJ2-7; 11 positions match TRBD2. The CDR3 is 16 amino acids. V was pared by 0 bases and J by 0 bases, with 2 bases of the junction left unmatched. The germline CDR1 and CDR2 sequences are SGHRS and YFSETQ. CDR3 sequence reads: CASSLELAGGSYEQYF. The CDR3 DNA reads as TGCGCCAGCAGCTTGGAGCTAGCGGGGGGCTCCTACGAGCAGTACTTC.

This clonotype was detected ten times or more. The chain uses TRBV2 and TRBJ2-5, with TRBD1 matching 10 bases. Germline V gives CDR1 SNHLY, CDR2 FYNNEI. The CDR3 covers 15 residues. Trimming cost V 5 bases and J 5 bases; bases outside gene matches: 8. CDR3 residues: CASSTDRGRFETQYF. The CDR3 region has the DNA TGTGCCAGCAGTACAGACAGGGGGCGATTTGAGACCCAGTACTTC.

This clonotype was seen ten or more times. The chain employs TRBV4-1 and TRBJ2-5, with D perhaps matching TRBD1 (6 bases). Trimming left V 1 base short and J 4 bases short, with 7 bases between. The CDR3 has 13 residues. Germline lookup yields CDR1 MGHRA and CDR2 YSYEKL. The CDR3 loop reads CASSQVGGETQYF. Written as DNA, the CDR3 is TGCGCCAGCAGCCAAGTAGGGGGAGAGACCCAGTACTTC.

This chain connects TRBV7-9 to TRBJ1-5; D remains ambiguous. The germline V and J ends were trimmed by 6 bases and 7 bases, with 19 bases remaining between them. The CDR3 extends over 15 amino acids. Germline-derived CDR1 and CDR2 are SEHNR and FQNEAQ (reference sequence). The CDR3 protein is CASSPTSAPGQPQHF. The CDR3 DNA is TGTGCCAGCAGTCCCACGTCGGCGCCGGGGCAGCCCCAGCATTTT.

The chain couples TRBV4-2 to TRBJ2-7; either TRBD1 or TRBD2 may fit D (5 bases each). The V end lost 0 bases, the J end lost 3 bases, and 9 bases lay between the germline ends. CDR1 is LGHNA, CDR2 YNFKEQ, per germline. The CDR3 has 14 amino acids. CDR3 DNA sequence: TGTGCCAGCAGCCAAGAGGGACGTGACTACGAGCAGTACTTC. Residues: CASSQEGRDYEQYF.

This chain joins TRBV3-1 and TRBJ2-7; possible D gene TRBD2, 6 bases. CDR3 size: 15 residues. V dropped 4 bases and J dropped 1 base, with 14 bases sitting between them. Germline loops: CDR1 LGHDT, CDR2 YNNKEL (reference sequence). CDR3 bases: TGTGCCAGCAGCCGAATTTGGGGGGAGTCCTACGAGCAGTACTTC. As protein: CASSRIWGESYEQYF.

V gene TRBV5-1 combines with J gene TRBJ1-1; 7 bases agree with TRBD1. Trimming removed 0 bases from V and 7 bases from J; junction bases left unmatched: 6. This CDR3 has 14 residues. Germline CDR1 reads SGHRS; CDR2 reads YFSETQ. For the CDR3, the DNA is TGCGCCAGCAGCTTGGGACAGGGATTTGATGAAGCTTTCTTT. Translating it yields CASSLGQGFDEAFF.

This clonotype was picked up many times. This chain links TRBV7-9 with TRBJ2-7; 7 nucleotides agree with TRBD1. V was clipped by 2 bases and J by 2 bases; unmatched bases: 3. This CDR3 is built from 14 residues. From germline, CDR1 is SEHNR and CDR2 FQNEAQ (reference sequence). The CDR3 DNA reads as TGTGCCAGCAGCTTAAGGGACAGACCCTACGAGCAGTACTTC. It specifies CASSLRDRPYEQYF.

This clonotype was observed many times. The V call is TRBV7-9, the J call TRBJ2-5; D might be TRBD1 (5 bases). CDR3 length: 15 amino acids. Per the germline V gene, CDR1 is SEHNR and CDR2 is FQNEAQ (reference sequence). Trimming took 1 base from V and 0 from J, leaving 9 bases between them. DNA of the CDR3: TGTGCCAGCAGCTTAGACAGGAGCAACCAAGAGACCCAGTACTTC. This gives the protein CASSLDRSNQETQYF.

V usage is TRBV29-1 and J usage is TRBJ2-6, with D possibly TRBD1 on 7 matching bases. Germline V gene sequence: CDR1 SQVTM, CDR2 ANQGSEA. Trimming stripped 4 bases from V and 0 bases from J, with 10 bases between. CDR3 length equals 15 residues. Written as DNA, the CDR3 is TGCAGCGTTGCAGGGGGAGGCTCTGGGGCCAACGTCCTGACTTTC. Its protein product is CSVAGGGSGANVLTF.

As for this clonotype: A junction boundary mismatches the germline segment, possibly from a read error. The CDR3 nucleotides are TGTGCCAGCAGTGAATTGAAGGGGGAGCCGCTTTTT. It is translated as CASSELKGEPLF. This sequence joins TRBV25-1 and TRBJ2-2; tentatively, D is TRBD1 (6 bases). This CDR3 has 12 amino acids. Germline V lookup: CDR1 MGHDK, CDR2 SYGVNS.

The sample holds one count of this clonotype. This chain joins TRBV9 and TRBJ2-3; 10 bases are a match to TRBD2. The germline gives CDR1 SGDLS, CDR2 YYNGEE. The CDR3 has 16 amino acids. V dropped 2 bases and J dropped 10; count of bases not matched to a gene: 13. This CDR3 is CASSVGASGSVGSQYF. The CDR3, as DNA: TGTGCCAGCAGCGTGGGGGCTAGCGGGAGTGTAGGATCGCAGTATTTT.

This clonotype was seen at least ten times. The chain links TRBV12-3 or TRBV12-4 to TRBJ1-5; 9 bases agree with TRBD1. V gave up 7 bases and J gave up 6 bases; unmatched junction bases: 7. The CDR3 length is 14 residues. CDR3 amino acids: CASTDTGGSQPQHF. The CDR3 DNA follows: TGTGCCAGCACCGACACAGGGGGCAGTCAGCCCCAGCATTTT.

The sample holds many counts of this clonotype. This chain links TRBV5-5 with TRBJ1-3, with D unresolved. Trimming removed 5 bases from V and 0 bases from J, with 6 bases in between. This CDR3 spans 13 amino acids. Germline V lookup: CDR1 SGHKS, CDR2 YYEKEE (reference sequence). The CDR3 spells CASSISSGNTIYF. Here the CDR3 DNA reads TGTGCCAGCAGTATCAGCTCTGGAAACACCATATATTTT.

The genes are TRBV7-6 and TRBJ2-2; 10 bases match TRBD1. The CDR3 runs 18 residues. Germline V gene data show CDR1 as SGHVS and CDR2 as FNYEAQ. J gave up 1 base and V 6 bases, and 11 bases lay outside the gene matches. The CDR3: CASSFSRDRGRNTGELFF. The CDR3 nucleotides read TGTGCCAGCAGTTTTTCCCGGGACAGGGGACGGAACACCGGGGAGCTGTTTTTT. Full variable domain (remainder filled in from reference TRBV7-6 and TRBJ2-2): GAGVSQSPRYKVTKRGQDVALRCDPISGHVSLYWYRQALGQGPEFLTYFNYEAQQDKSGLPNDRFSAERPEGSISTLTIQRTEQRDSAMYRCASSFSRDRGRNTGELFFGEGSRLTVL.

This clonotype has at least ten counts. CDR3: CASSLFSGELFF. CDR3 coding DNA: TGTGCCAGCAGCTTATTCTCCGGGGAGCTGTTTTTT. The rearrangement links TRBV7-3 to TRBJ2-2; no firm D call. The V gene's germline CDR1 is SGHTA and CDR2 FQGTGA. The V gene lost 2 bases and the J gene lost 6 bases, with 4 bases spanning the gap. This CDR3 is built from 12 residues.

As regards this clonotype: The junction shows a germline mismatch at one end, possibly a read error. The genes are TRBV10-3 and TRBJ2-6; 11 bases align to TRBD1. Germline values: CDR1 ENHRY, CDR2 SYGVKD. This CDR3 has 15 residues. CDR3 in amino acids: CAISESGTGGNVLTF. As DNA, the CDR3 is TGTGCCATCAGTGAGTCGGGGACAGGGGGCAACGTCCTGACTTTC.

This chain uses TRBV7-2 with TRBJ2-5; D gene uncertain. The CDR3 covers 12 residues. Between the trimmed V and J ends, which lost 3 bases and 9 bases, there was a span of 11 bases. CDR1 and CDR2 (germline): SGHTA, FQGNSA. CDR3 sequence (DNA): TGTGCCAGCAGCTTGGCCTCAGTGGCCCAGTACTTC. Encoded protein: CASSLASVAQYF.

This clonotype was seen more than once but under ten times. This CDR3 reads CATSDFTRGGSDTQYF. The CDR3 DNA reads TGTGCCACCAGTGATTTTACCCGCGGGGGGTCAGATACGCAGTATTTT. The chain employs TRBV24-1 and TRBJ2-3; TRBD2 matches 8 bases. The CDR3 covers 16 residues. Per germline, CDR1 KGHDR and CDR2 SFDVKD. J gave up 4 bases and V 1 base, and 6 bases lay outside the gene matches.